Listed below are T cell receptor beta chains from one sample, sequenced in a study of circulating CD8 cells and anti-PD-1 response in melanoma. TCRdb re-analysed the reads in MiXCR, keeping a single row per CDR3 protein. The sample yields roughly 400 distinct CDR3 sequences, 6.7% seen once. The sample consisted of CD8+ T cells from PBMCs, taken at baseline or after one month of anti-PD-1 therapy (not recorded which). These receptors were collected from a human donor with melanoma. Both conserved end residues are part of each CDR3. The order of the fields is J gene, V gene, CDR3 protein.

TRBJ1-1	TRBV28	CASSLTPSGTKAFF
TRBJ2-3	TRBV7-3	CASSLGGTDTQYF
TRBJ2-7	TRBV20-1	CSARDLLDRTTYEQYF
TRBJ2-1	TRBV29-1	CSVEVWERGFNEQFF
TRBJ2-3	TRBV12-3/TRBV12-4	CASRGALRDTQYF
TRBJ2-1	TRBV27	CASRIIAGSSYNEQFF
TRBJ2-7	TRBV28	CASSSHLTGKGFEQYF
TRBJ2-2	TRBV19	CASGAGLYTGELFF
TRBJ2-7	TRBV20-1	CSAPGGGGYEQYF
TRBJ2-1	TRBV28	CASSFRGQVHNEQFF
TRBJ2-2	TRBV19	CASNWGPNTGELFF
TRBJ2-3	TRBV28	CASSVLAGADTQYF
TRBJ2-7	TRBV19	CASSSPWSGTGGSYEQYF